A selection of T cell receptor beta chains follows, all from one sample in a study of blood T cell repertoires in COVID-19. Profiling relied on immunoSEQ multiplex PCR, and the TCRdb table lists in-frame clones only, not all of them. The data contain roughly 200,000 clones, 65% to 80% of them singletons. Sequenced material: peripheral blood. All receptors derive from a man aged 50-60 years who had recovered from COVID-19. Each CDR3 is given with its conserved first and last residue. D genes are given only for firm matches. Some rows have no size entry. The others give once, few or many, or a class for an expanded clone.

v_call: TRBV2
j_call: TRBJ2-7
d_call: NA
clone_size: NA
cdr3_nt: TGTGCCTCCGCGGAGGGATACGAGCAGTACTTC
cdr3_aa: CASAEGYEQYF

v_call: TRBV30
j_call: TRBJ2-1
d_call: TRBD1
clone_size: NA
cdr3_nt: TGTGCCTGGAGTGTACAGACAGGGAGCCATGAGCAGTTCTTC
cdr3_aa: CAWSVQTGSHEQFF

v_call: TRBV9
j_call: TRBJ2-1
d_call: NA
clone_size: NA
cdr3_nt: TGTGCCAGCAGCGTAGTTGTTCAGAACAATGAGCAGTTCTTC
cdr3_aa: CASSVVVQNNEQFF

v_call: TRBV12-5
j_call: TRBJ1-1
d_call: NA
clone_size: NA
cdr3_nt: TGTGCTAGTGGTTTGACTCGGAACACTGAAGCTTTCTTT
cdr3_aa: CASGLTRNTEAFF

v_call: TRBV19
j_call: TRBJ2-7
d_call: TRBD2
clone_size: NA
cdr3_nt: TGTGCCAGTAGTGTCGCTAGCGGGCGCCTCTACGAGCAGTACTTC
cdr3_aa: CASSVASGRLYEQYF

v_call: TRBV2
j_call: TRBJ2-7
d_call: TRBD2
clone_size: NA
cdr3_nt: TGTTCCGGCGGGAGAGGGGACGAGCAGTACTTC
cdr3_aa: CSGGRGDEQYF

v_call: TRBV12-3/TRBV12-4
j_call: TRBJ2-5
d_call: NA
clone_size: NA
cdr3_nt: TGTGCCAGCAGCTATACTAGCACCGAGACCCAGTACTTC
cdr3_aa: CASSYTSTETQYF

v_call: TRBV2
j_call: TRBJ2-1
d_call: TRBD1
clone_size: NA
cdr3_nt: TGTGCCAGCAGAAAGGGGACAGCCAGTAACAATGAGCAGTTCTTC
cdr3_aa: CASRKGTASNNEQFF

v_call: TRBV6-2/TRBV6-3
j_call: TRBJ2-5
d_call: TRBD2
clone_size: NA
cdr3_nt: TGTGCCAGCAGTTACGATTGGCGGGAGCAAAGAGAGACCCAGTACTTC
cdr3_aa: CASSYDWREQRETQYF

v_call: TRBV19
j_call: TRBJ2-5
d_call: NA
clone_size: NA
cdr3_nt: TGTGCCAGTAGTGCCAGCCAAGAGACCCAGTACTTC
cdr3_aa: CASSASQETQYF

v_call: TRBV18
j_call: TRBJ1-6
d_call: TRBD1
clone_size: once
cdr3_nt: TGTGCCAGCTCACCTTACGGACAGGGTGATTCACCCCTCCACTTT
cdr3_aa: CASSPYGQGDSPLHF

v_call: TRBV29-1
j_call: TRBJ2-5
d_call: TRBD2
clone_size: NA
cdr3_nt: TGCAGCGTTGATTACGGACTAGCGGGAGAGACCCAGTACTTC
cdr3_aa: CSVDYGLAGETQYF

v_call: TRBV19
j_call: TRBJ2-7
d_call: NA
clone_size: NA
cdr3_nt: TGTGCCAGCCGGAAGGACATTTCCTCCTACGAGCAGTACTTC
cdr3_aa: CASRKDISSYEQYF

v_call: TRBV7-3
j_call: TRBJ2-1
d_call: TRBD2
clone_size: NA
cdr3_nt: TGTGCCAGCTCCCGGAGCGGGAGGGCCGTTGAGCAGTTCTTC
cdr3_aa: CASSRSGRAVEQFF

v_call: TRBV5-4
j_call: TRBJ2-7
d_call: TRBD2
clone_size: NA
cdr3_nt: TGTGCCAGCAAGTCCCAGCGGGAGTTCCACGAGCAGTACTTC
cdr3_aa: CASKSQREFHEQYF

v_call: TRBV5-6
j_call: TRBJ1-2
d_call: NA
clone_size: NA
cdr3_nt: TGTGCCAGCAGCTCGGACAGTCCCCCCTATGGCTACACCTTC
cdr3_aa: CASSSDSPPYGYTF

v_call: TRBV5-4
j_call: TRBJ2-5
d_call: TRBD1
clone_size: NA
cdr3_nt: TGTGCCAGCAGCAAAACGGGACAGGGGGAGGAGACCCAGTACTTC
cdr3_aa: CASSKTGQGEETQYF

v_call: TRBV5-1
j_call: TRBJ2-6
d_call: NA
clone_size: NA
cdr3_nt: TGCGCCAGCAGCTTCCCCTTCTCTGGGGCCAACGTCCTGACTTTC
cdr3_aa: CASSFPFSGANVLTF

v_call: TRBV11-2
j_call: TRBJ2-2
d_call: NA
clone_size: NA
cdr3_nt: TGTGCCAGCAGCCGAGGACAGACGAACACCGGGGAGCTGTTTTTT
cdr3_aa: CASSRGQTNTGELFF

v_call: TRBV7-8
j_call: TRBJ2-7
d_call: NA
clone_size: NA
cdr3_nt: TGTGCCAGCAGCCAAGTACAGGGCTACGAGCAGTACTTC
cdr3_aa: CASSQVQGYEQYF

v_call: TRBV19
j_call: TRBJ2-2
d_call: NA
clone_size: NA
cdr3_nt: TGTGCCAGTCAACTAGCGAACACCGGGGAGCTGTTTTTT
cdr3_aa: CASQLANTGELFF

v_call: TRBV30
j_call: TRBJ2-5
d_call: TRBD2
clone_size: NA
cdr3_nt: TGTGCCAGCGACCGCAAGCGGGAGTCGGGTGAGACCCAGTACTTC
cdr3_aa: CASDRKRESGETQYF

v_call: TRBV7-3
j_call: TRBJ2-3
d_call: NA
clone_size: NA
cdr3_nt: TGTGCCAGCGGTAGCGGAACCCACACAGATACGCAGTATTTT
cdr3_aa: CASGSGTHTDTQYF

v_call: TRBV11-2
j_call: TRBJ2-1
d_call: TRBD1
clone_size: NA
cdr3_nt: TGTGCCAGCAGCTTAAACCTCTTTGGGACAGAGAACAATGAGCAGTTCTTC
cdr3_aa: CASSLNLFGTENNEQFF

v_call: TRBV9
j_call: TRBJ2-3
d_call: NA
clone_size: NA
cdr3_nt: TGTGCCAGCAGCGCTGGGGGGGGGCCAGATACGCAGTATTTT
cdr3_aa: CASSAGGGPDTQYF

v_call: TRBV7-9
j_call: TRBJ2-5
d_call: NA
clone_size: few
cdr3_nt: TGTGCCAGCAGCTTAGGGAGTGAGGATACCGAGACCCAGTACTTC
cdr3_aa: CASSLGSEDTETQYF

v_call: TRBV7-3
j_call: TRBJ2-1
d_call: TRBD2
clone_size: once
cdr3_nt: TGTGCCAGCAGCTCAAGGACTAGCGGGGGTCTCAATGAGCAGTTCTTC
cdr3_aa: CASSSRTSGGLNEQFF

v_call: TRBV7-3
j_call: TRBJ2-2
d_call: NA
clone_size: many
cdr3_nt: TGTGCCAGCAGCTTAACTCGGACAGCTATCACCGGGGAGCTGTTTTTT
cdr3_aa: CASSLTRTAITGELFF